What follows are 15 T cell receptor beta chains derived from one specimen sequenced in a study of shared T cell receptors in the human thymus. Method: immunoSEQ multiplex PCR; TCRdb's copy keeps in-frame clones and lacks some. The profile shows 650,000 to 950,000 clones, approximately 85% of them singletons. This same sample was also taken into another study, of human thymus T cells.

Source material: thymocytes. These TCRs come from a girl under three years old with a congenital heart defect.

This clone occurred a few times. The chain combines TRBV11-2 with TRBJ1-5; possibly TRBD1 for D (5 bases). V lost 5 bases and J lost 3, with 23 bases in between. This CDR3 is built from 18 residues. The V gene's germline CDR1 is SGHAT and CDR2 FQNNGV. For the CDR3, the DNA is TGTGCCAGCAGCGCCAAAAGGTCGGGGGATACCCACAATCAGCCCCAGCATTTT. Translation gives CASSAKRSGDTHNQPQHF.

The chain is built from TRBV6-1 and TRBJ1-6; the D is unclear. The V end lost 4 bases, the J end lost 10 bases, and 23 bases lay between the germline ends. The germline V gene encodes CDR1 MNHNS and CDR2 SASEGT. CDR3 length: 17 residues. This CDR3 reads CASSVATRAPRESPLHF. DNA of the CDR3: TGTGCCAGCAGTGTCGCGACCCGGGCCCCTAGGGAGTCACCCCTCCACTTT.

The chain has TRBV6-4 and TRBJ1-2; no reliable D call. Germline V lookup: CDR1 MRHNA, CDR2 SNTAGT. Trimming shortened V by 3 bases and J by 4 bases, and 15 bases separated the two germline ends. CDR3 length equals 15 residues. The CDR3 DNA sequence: TGTGCCAGCAGTGAAGGTCGGGGAGAGGGCTATGGCTACACCTTC. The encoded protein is CASSEGRGEGYGYTF.

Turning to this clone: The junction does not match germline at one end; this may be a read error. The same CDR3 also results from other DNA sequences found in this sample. In DNA, the CDR3 is TGCGCCAGCAGCCAAGGTCACGGACTTCTCGTAAACGAGCAGTACTTT. This translates into CASSQGHGLLVNEQYF. The rearrangement joins TRBV4-1 to TRBJ2-7; D may be TRBD2 (5 bases). Germline CDR1 MGHRA, CDR2 YSYEKL. This CDR3 contains 16 residues.

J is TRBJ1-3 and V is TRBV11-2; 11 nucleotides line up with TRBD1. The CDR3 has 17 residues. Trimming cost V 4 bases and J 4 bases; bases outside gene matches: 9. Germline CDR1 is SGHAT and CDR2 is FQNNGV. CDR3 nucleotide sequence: TGTGCCAGCAGCTACCGGGACAGGGGGATCGCGGGAAACACCATATATTTT. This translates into CASSYRDRGIAGNTIYF.

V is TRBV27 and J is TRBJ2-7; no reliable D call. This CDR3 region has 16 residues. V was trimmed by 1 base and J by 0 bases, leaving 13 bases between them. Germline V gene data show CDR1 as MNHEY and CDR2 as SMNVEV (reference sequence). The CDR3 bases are TGTGCCAGCAGTTTATACTTTCCGAGGAGCTCCTACGAGCAGTACTTC. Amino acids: CASSLYFPRSSYEQYF.

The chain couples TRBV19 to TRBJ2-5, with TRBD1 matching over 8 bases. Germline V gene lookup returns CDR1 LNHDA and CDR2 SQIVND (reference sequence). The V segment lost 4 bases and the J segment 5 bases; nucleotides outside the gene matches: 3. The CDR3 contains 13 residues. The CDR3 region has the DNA TGTGCCAGTAGTACGAACAGGGGGGAGACCCAGTACTTC. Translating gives CASSTNRGETQYF.

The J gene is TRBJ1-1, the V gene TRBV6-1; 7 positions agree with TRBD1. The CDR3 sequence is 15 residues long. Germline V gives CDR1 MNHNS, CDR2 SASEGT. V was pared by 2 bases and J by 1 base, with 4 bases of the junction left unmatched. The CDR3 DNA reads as TGTGCCAGCAGTGAAAGGGACAGAGAGAACACTGAAGCTTTCTTT. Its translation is CASSERDRENTEAFF.

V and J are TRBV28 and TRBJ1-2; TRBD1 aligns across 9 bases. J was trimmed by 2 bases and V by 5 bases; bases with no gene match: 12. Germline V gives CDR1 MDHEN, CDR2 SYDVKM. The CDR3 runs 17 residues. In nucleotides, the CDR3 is TGTGCCAGCAGTCCGAACTCACAGGGGGCCCTCAACTATGGCTACACCTTC. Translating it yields CASSPNSQGALNYGYTF.

As DNA, the CDR3 is TGTGCCTGGCCCCGGGACAAATTTAACTATGGCTACACCTTC. Its protein product is CAWPRDKFNYGYTF. This rearrangement joins TRBV2 to TRBJ1-2, with TRBD1 as a possible D gene (6 bases). V was clipped by 11 bases and J by 1 base, with 17 bases between them. CDR1 is SNHLY, CDR2 FYNNEI, per germline. This CDR3 region has 14 residues.

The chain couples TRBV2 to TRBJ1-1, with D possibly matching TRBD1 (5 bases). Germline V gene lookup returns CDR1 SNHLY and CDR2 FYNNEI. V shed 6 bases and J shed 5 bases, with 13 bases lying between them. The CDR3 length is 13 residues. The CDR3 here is CASRGGLRTEAFF. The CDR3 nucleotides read TGTGCCAGCAGGGGGGGATTACGGACTGAAGCTTTCTTT.

The CDR3 DNA is TGCGCCAGCAGCTTACAGGGGGCCATTCGGGACTCACCCCTCCACTTT. Translated: CASSLQGAIRDSPLHF. The rearrangement uses TRBV5-1 and TRBJ1-6, with TRBD1 matching 9 bases. The trim removed 2 bases at V and 10 bases at J, leaving 10 bases unmatched. The CDR3 runs 16 residues. Looked up from germline, CDR1 is SGHRS and CDR2 is YFSETQ.

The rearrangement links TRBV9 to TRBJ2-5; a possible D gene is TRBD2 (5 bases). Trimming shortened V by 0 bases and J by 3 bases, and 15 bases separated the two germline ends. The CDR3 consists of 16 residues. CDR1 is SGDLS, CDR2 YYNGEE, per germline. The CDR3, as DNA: TGTGCCAGCAGCGTAGTCCAGTGGGAGCCTAAAGAGACCCAGTACTTC. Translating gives CASSVVQWEPKETQYF.

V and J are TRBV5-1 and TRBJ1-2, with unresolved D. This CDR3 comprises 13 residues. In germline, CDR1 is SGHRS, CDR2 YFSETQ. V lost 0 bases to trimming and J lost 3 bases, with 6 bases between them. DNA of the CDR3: TGCGCCAGCAGCTTGGGACAACACTATGGCTACACCTTC. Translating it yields CASSLGQHYGYTF.

The CDR3 spells CASSHPTEGDSPLHF. Here the CDR3 DNA reads TGCGCCAGCAGCCACCCGACAGAGGGGGATTCACCCCTCCACTTT. The V gene is TRBV4-1, the J gene TRBJ1-6, with D possibly being TRBD1 (6 bases). Deletions cut 3 bases from V and 8 bases from J, with 14 bases between. The length of the CDR3 is 15 residues. Germline CDR1 and CDR2: MGHRA and YSYEKL.